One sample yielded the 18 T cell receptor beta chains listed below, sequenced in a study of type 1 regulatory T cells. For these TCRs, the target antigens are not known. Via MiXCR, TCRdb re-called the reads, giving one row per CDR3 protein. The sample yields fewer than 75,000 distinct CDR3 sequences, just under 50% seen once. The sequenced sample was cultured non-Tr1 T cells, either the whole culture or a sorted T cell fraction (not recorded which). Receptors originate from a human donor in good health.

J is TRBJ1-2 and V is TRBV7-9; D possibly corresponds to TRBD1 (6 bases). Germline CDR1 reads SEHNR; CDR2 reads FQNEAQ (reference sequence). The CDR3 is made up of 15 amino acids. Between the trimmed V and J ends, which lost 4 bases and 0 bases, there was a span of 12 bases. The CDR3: CASSSYRDANYGYTF. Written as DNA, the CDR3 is TGTGCCAGCAGCTCTTACAGGGACGCTAACTATGGCTACACCTTC.

The chain's CDR3 is CSVGRGGVCNEQFF. The CDR3, as DNA: TGCAGCGTTGGGCGGGGGGGGGTTTGCAATGAGCAGTTCTTC. The chain combines TRBV29-1 with TRBJ2-1; TRBD2 agrees at 9 bases. The CDR3 has 14 residues. Germline lookup yields CDR1 SQVTM and CDR2 ANQGSEA. The V segment lost 4 bases and the J segment 6 bases; nucleotides outside the gene matches: 7.

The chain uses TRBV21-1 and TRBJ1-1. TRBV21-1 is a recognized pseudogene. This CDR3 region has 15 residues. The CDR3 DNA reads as TGTGCCAGCAGCGAAGAACGACAAACCCTTCCTGAAGCTTTCTTT. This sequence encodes CASSEERQTLPEAFF.

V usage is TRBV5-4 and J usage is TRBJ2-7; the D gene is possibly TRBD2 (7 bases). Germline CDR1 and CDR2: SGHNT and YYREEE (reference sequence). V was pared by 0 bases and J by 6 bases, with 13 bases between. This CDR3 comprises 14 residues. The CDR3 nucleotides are TGTGCCAGCAGCTTGGCGGGGGGCGCGGGCGAGCAGTACTTC. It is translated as CASSLAGGAGEQYF.

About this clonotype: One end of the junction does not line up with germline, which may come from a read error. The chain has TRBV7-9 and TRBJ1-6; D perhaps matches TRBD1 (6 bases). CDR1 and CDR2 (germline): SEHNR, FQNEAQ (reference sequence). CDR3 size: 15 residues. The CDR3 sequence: CASSFRGQYNSPLNF. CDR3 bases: TGTGCCAGCAGCTTCCGGGGGCAGTATAATTCACCCCTCAACTTT.

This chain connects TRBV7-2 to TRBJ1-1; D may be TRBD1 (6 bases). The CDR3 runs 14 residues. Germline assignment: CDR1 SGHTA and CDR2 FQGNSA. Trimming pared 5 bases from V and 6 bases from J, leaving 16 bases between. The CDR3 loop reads CASSRPPGEAEAFF. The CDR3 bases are TGTGCCAGCAGCCGCCCCCCAGGGGAGGCTGAAGCTTTCTTT.

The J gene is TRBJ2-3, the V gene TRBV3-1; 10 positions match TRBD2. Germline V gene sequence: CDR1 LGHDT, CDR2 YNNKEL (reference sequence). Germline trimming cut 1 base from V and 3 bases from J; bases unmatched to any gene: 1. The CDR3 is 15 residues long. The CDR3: CASSQAAGGTDTQYF. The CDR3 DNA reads TGTGCCAGCAGCCAAGCAGCGGGGGGGACAGATACGCAGTATTTT.

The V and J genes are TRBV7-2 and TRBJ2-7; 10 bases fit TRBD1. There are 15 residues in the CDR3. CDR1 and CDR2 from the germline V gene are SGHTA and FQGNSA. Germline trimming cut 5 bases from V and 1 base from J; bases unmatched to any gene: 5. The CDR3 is CASSREGQGSYEQYF. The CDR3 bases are TGTGCCAGCAGCCGAGAGGGACAGGGGTCCTACGAGCAGTACTTC.

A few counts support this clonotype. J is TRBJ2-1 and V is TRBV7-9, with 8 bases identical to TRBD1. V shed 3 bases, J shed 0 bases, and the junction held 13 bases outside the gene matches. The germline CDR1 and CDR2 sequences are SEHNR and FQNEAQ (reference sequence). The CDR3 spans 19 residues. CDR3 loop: CASSLLRAGGRSSYNEQFF. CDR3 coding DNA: TGTGCCAGCAGCTTGTTACGGGCAGGGGGCCGCAGCTCCTACAATGAGCAGTTCTTC. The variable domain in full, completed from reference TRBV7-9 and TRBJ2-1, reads DTGVSQNPRHKITKRGQNVTFRCDPISEHNRLYWYRQTLGQGPEFLTYFQNEAQLEKSRLLSDRFSAERPKGSFSTLEIQRTEQGDSAMYLCASSLLRAGGRSSYNEQFFGPGTRLTVL.

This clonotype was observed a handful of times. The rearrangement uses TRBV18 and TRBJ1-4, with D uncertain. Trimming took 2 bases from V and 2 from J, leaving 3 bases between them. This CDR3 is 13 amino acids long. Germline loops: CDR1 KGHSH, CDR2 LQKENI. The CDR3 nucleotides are TGTGCCAGCTCACCAGGGACTAATGAAAAACTGTTTTTT. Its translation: CASSPGTNEKLFF.

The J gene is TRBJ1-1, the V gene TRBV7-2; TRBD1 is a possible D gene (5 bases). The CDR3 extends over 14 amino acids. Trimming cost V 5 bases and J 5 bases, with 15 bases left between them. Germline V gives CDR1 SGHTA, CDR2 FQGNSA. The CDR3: CASSPARRGTEAFF. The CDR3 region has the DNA TGTGCCAGCAGCCCCGCGCGGAGGGGAACTGAAGCTTTCTTT.

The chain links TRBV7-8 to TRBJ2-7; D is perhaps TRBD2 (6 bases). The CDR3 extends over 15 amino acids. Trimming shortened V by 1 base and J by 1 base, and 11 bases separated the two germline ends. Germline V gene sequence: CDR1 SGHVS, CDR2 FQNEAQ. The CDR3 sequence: CASSLGGERSYEQYF. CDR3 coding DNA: TGTGCCAGCAGCTTAGGGGGGGAACGGTCCTACGAGCAGTACTTC.

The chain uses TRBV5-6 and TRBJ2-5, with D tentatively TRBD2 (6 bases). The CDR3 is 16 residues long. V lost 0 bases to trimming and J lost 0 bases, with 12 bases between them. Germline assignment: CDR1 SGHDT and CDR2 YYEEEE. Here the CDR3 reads CASSLGGGAYQETQYF. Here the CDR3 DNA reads TGTGCCAGCAGCTTGGGAGGCGGGGCATACCAAGAGACCCAGTACTTC.

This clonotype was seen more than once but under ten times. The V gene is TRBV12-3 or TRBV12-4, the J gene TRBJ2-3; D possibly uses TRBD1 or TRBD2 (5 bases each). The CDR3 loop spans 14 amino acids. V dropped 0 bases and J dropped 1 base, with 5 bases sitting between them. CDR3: CASSLAGGTDTQYF. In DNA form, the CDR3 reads TGTGCCAGCAGTTTAGCGGGGGGCACAGATACGCAGTATTTT.

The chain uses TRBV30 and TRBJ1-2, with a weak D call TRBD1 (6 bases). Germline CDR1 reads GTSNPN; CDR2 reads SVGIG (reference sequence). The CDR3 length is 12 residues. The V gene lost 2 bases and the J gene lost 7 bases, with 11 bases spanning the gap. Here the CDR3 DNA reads TGTGCCTGGAGTCTAGACAGGTCTGGCTACACCTTC. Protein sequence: CAWSLDRSGYTF.

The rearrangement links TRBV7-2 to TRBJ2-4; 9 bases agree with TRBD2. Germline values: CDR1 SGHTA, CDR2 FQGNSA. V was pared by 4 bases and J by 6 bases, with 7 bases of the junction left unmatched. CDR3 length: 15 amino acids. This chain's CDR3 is CASSSPAGGTNIQYF. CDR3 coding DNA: TGTGCCAGCAGCTCGCCCGCGGGGGGGACAAACATTCAGTACTTC.

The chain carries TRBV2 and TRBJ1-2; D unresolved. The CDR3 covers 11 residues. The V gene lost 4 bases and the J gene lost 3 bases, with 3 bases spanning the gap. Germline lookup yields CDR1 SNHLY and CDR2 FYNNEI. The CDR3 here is CASSGDYGYTF. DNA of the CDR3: TGTGCCAGCAGTGGAGACTATGGCTACACCTTC.

CDR3 protein: CASRGTEAFF. The CDR3 DNA reads as TGTGCCAGCAGGGGAACTGAAGCTTTCTTT. V and J are TRBV12-3 or TRBV12-4 and TRBJ1-1, with D hard to call. Trimming took off 6 bases at V and 5 bases at J, with 4 bases between the two ends. This CDR3 is built from 10 residues.